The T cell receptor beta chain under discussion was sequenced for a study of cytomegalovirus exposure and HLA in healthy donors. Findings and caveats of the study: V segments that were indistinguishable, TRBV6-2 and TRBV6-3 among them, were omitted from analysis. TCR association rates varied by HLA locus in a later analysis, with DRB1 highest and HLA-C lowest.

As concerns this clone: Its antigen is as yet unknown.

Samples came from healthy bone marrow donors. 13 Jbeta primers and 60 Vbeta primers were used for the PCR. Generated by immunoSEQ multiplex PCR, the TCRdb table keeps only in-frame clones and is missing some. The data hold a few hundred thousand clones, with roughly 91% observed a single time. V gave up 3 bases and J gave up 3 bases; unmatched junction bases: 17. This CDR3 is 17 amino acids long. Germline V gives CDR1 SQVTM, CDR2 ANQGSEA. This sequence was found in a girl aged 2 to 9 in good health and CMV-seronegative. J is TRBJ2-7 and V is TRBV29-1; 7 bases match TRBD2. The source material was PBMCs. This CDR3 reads CSVDTNAQGGVGYEQYF. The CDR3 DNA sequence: TGCAGCGTTGACACTAACGCCCAGGGAGGGGTAGGCTACGAGCAGTACTTC.